Below are 16 T cell receptor beta chains sequenced from a single sample in a study of blood T cell repertoires in COVID-19 (dated by TCRdb to 2020 to 2022). Libraries came from the immunoSEQ multiplex PCR assay. This immuneACCESS table, as held by TCRdb, lists in-frame sequences with V and J called but not all clones. Of the missing ones, under half trace to an unresolved V gene in checked studies; the others have no known cause. The sample records around 150,000 clones, 65% to 80% of which are singletons. The top ten hold about 8.3% of the sample. The source material was peripheral blood. The receptor source for this set is a man in his fifties or sixties with acute or convalescent COVID-19.

The rearrangement joins TRBV5-1 to TRBJ2-7; D is perhaps TRBD1 (5 bases). There are 15 residues in the CDR3. V was shortened by 4 bases and J by 4 bases, with 18 bases between the two germline ends. Germline-derived CDR1 and CDR2 are SGHRS and YFSETQ. In nucleotides, the CDR3 is TGCGCCAGCAGCGGTGCACAGGCCGAAATGTACGAGCAGTACTTC. Translation: CASSGAQAEMYEQYF.

This rearrangement joins TRBV19 to TRBJ1-1; TRBD1 matches at 7 bases. The CDR3 totals 16 residues. J was trimmed by 5 bases and V by 3 bases; bases with no gene match: 12. Germline V gives CDR1 LNHDA, CDR2 SQIVND (reference sequence). CDR3: CASSILGRGMRTEAFF. DNA of the CDR3: TGTGCCAGTAGTATCTTGGGCAGGGGGATGAGGACTGAAGCTTTCTTT.

The chain recombines TRBV29-1 with TRBJ1-4; D may be TRBD1 (6 bases). The CDR3 covers 13 residues. CDR1 and CDR2 (germline): SQVTM, ANQGSEA. The V end lost 6 bases, the J end lost 6 bases, and 14 bases lay between the germline ends. Here the CDR3 reads CSVQGTPDEKLFF. Here the CDR3 DNA reads TGCAGCGTACAGGGTACTCCTGATGAAAAACTGTTTTTT.

The chain carries TRBV20-1 and TRBJ1-2, with TRBD1 matching 7 bases. The CDR3 is made up of 11 amino acids. Unmatched junction bases numbered 6, after V lost 6 bases and J lost 8 bases. Germline-derived CDR1 and CDR2 are DFQATT and SNEGSKA (reference sequence). In DNA, the CDR3 is TGCAGTGCGCCCGGGACAGTAGGCTACACCTTC. Translated, it gives CSAPGTVGYTF.

This clone was detected only a few times. V gene TRBV6-5 combines with J gene TRBJ2-1; a possible D gene is TRBD1 (5 bases). The length of the CDR3 is 15 residues. Between the trimmed V and J ends, which lost 6 bases and 1 base, there was a span of 13 bases. The germline V gene encodes CDR1 MNHEY and CDR2 SVGAGI. The CDR3 reads CASRPGFGSYNEQFF. As DNA, the CDR3 is TGTGCCAGCAGACCAGGGTTTGGGTCCTACAATGAGCAGTTCTTC.

This clone has more than one count but fewer than ten. Sequence at one end of the junction differs from germline and may be a read error. The rearrangement joins TRBV7-8 to TRBJ1-6; the D is unclear. CDR1 is SGHVS, CDR2 FQNEAQ, per germline. This CDR3 region has 16 residues. The CDR3 DNA reads as TGTGCCAGCAGCCTAGCGGGTGCAGGACTCGGTTCACCCCTCCACTTT. The encoded protein is CASSLAGAGLGSPLHF. Based on the CDR3 plus reference TRBV7-8 and TRBJ1-6, the full variable domain is GAGVSQSPRYKVAKRGQDVALRCDPISGHVSLFWYQQALGQGPEFLTYFQNEAQLDKSGLPSDRFFAERPEGSVSTLKIQRTQQEDSAVYLCASSLAGAGLGSPLHFGNGTRLTVT.

The chain uses TRBV7-8 and TRBJ1-3; maybe TRBD1 (5 bases). Germline-derived CDR1 and CDR2 are SGHVS and FQNEAQ. V was shortened by 5 bases and J by 3 bases, with 26 bases between the two germline ends. The CDR3 totals 19 residues. CDR3 in DNA: TGTGCCAGCAGCCCCCTGTGGAGTGCGGGGGAATCAGGTGGAAACACCATATATTTT. Translating gives CASSPLWSAGESGGNTIYF.

The gene calls are TRBV11-1 and TRBJ1-6, with a weak D call TRBD1 (5 bases). The V and J ends lost 1 base and 8 bases respectively, with 9 bases between them. CDR1 is SGHAT, CDR2 FQDESV, per germline (reference sequence). The CDR3 contains 14 residues. CDR3 sequence: CASSLEDRHSPLHF. Written as DNA, the CDR3 is TGTGCCAGCAGCTTAGAAGACAGACATTCACCCCTCCACTTT.

This chain links TRBV5-1 with TRBJ1-4, with 7 bases matching TRBD1. The trim removed 2 bases at V and 1 base at J, leaving 8 bases unmatched. Germline V gene lookup returns CDR1 SGHRS and CDR2 YFSETQ. CDR3 length equals 17 residues. The CDR3 nucleotides are TGCGCCAGCAGCTTAGAGCCAGGGGGAGGAACTAATGAAAAACTGTTTTTT. It translates to CASSLEPGGGTNEKLFF. The complete variable domain, with remaining parts taken from reference TRBV5-1 and TRBJ1-4, reads KAGVTQTPRYLIKTRGQQVTLSCSPISGHRSVSWYQQTPGQGLQFLFEYFSETQRNKGNFPGRFSGRQFSNSRSEMNVSTLELGDSALYLCASSLEPGGGTNEKLFFGSGTQLSVL.

The rearrangement joins TRBV19 to TRBJ1-1; 9 nucleotides align to TRBD1. Per germline, CDR1 LNHDA and CDR2 SQIVND (reference sequence). This CDR3 has 16 residues. V lost 4 bases, J lost 5 bases, and 11 bases stayed unmatched. Here the CDR3 reads CASSTKSGTGLTEAFF. DNA for the CDR3: TGTGCCAGTAGTACCAAGTCCGGGACAGGGTTAACTGAAGCTTTCTTT.

The rearrangement joins TRBV2 to TRBJ2-7, with 7 bases lining up with TRBD2. This CDR3 has 14 amino acids. J lost 5 bases, V lost 10 bases, and 14 bases had no gene match. Germline values: CDR1 SNHLY, CDR2 FYNNEI. The chain's CDR3 is CATKLRGVSDEQYF. The CDR3 region has the DNA TGTGCCACCAAGTTACGGGGGGTCTCAGACGAGCAGTACTTC.

The chain uses TRBV9 and TRBJ1-2; no reliable D call. Trimming removed 0 bases at V and 4 bases at J, with 16 bases between. In germline, CDR1 is SGDLS, CDR2 YYNGEE. The CDR3 spans 16 residues. CDR3 sequence: CASSVGPETIGYGYTF. As DNA, the CDR3 is TGTGCCAGCAGCGTAGGACCTGAAACTATAGGCTATGGCTACACCTTC.

V and J are TRBV3-1 (or the pseudogene TRBV3-2) and TRBJ1-2; D ambiguous. CDR3 length: 12 amino acids. The V and J ends lost 4 bases and 5 bases respectively, with 8 bases between them. Germline assignment: CDR1 LGHDT and CDR2 YNNKEL (reference sequence). CDR3: CASSRTVYGYTF. CDR3 sequence (DNA): TGTGCCAGCAGCCGTACAGTTTATGGCTACACCTTC.

This clone came up a few times. The chain couples TRBV21-1 to TRBJ1-1; the tabulated D call, TRBD1, remains unverified against the DNA. TRBV21-1 is a pseudogene locus. The CDR3 totals 15 residues. The CDR3 spells CANLQFQGRNTEAFF. The CDR3, as DNA: TGTGCCAACTTACAATTCCAGGGTCGGAACACTGAAGCTTTCTTT.

The CDR3 loop reads CASSFGLAADTQYF. CDR3 in DNA: TGTGCCAGCAGCTTCGGACTAGCAGCAGATACGCAGTATTTT. This chain uses TRBV7-8 with TRBJ2-3; 8 bases are shared with TRBD2. The CDR3 has 14 amino acids. Germline CDR1 SGHVS, CDR2 FQNEAQ. J was trimmed by 4 bases and V by 3 bases; bases with no gene match: 3.

The chain combines TRBV5-4 with TRBJ1-2; D uncertain. Germline loops: CDR1 SGHNT, CDR2 YYREEE (reference sequence). V was cut by 0 bases and J by 4 bases, with 13 bases left in between. The CDR3 sequence is 15 residues long. CDR3 loop: CASSLGPSGSYGYTF. The DNA for the CDR3 is TGTGCCAGCAGCTTGGGGCCCAGTGGTTCCTATGGCTACACCTTC.